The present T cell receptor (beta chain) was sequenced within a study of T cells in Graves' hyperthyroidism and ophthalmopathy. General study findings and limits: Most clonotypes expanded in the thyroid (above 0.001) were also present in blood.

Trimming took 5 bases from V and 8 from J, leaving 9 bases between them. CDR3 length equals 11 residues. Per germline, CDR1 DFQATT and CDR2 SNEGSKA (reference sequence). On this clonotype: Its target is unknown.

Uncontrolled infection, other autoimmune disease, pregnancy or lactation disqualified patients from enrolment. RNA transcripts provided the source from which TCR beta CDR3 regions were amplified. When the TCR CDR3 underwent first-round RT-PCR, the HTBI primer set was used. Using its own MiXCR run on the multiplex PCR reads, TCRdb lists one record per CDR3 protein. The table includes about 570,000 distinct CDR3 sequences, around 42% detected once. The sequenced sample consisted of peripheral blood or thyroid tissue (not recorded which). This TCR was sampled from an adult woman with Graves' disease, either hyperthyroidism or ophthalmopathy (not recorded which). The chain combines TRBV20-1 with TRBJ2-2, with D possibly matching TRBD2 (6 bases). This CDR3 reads CSAGGSGELFF. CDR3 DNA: TGCAGTGCTGGGGGGTCAGGGGAGCTGTTTTTT.